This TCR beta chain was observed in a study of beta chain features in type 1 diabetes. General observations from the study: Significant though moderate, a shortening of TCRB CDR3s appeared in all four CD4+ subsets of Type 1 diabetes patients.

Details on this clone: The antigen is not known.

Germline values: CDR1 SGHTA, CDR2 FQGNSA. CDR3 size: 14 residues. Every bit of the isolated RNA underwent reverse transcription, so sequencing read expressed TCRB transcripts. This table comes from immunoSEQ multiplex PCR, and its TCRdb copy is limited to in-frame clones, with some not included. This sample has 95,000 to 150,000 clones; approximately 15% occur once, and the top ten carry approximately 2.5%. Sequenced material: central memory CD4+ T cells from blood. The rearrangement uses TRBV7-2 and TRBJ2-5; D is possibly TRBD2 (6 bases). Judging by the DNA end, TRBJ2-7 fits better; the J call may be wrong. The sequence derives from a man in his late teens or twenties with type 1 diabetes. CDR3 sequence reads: CASSTQGGAGEQYF. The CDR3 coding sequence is TGTGCCAGCAGCACTCAGGGAGGCGCGGGCGAGCAGTACTTC.